This T cell receptor (beta chain) was captured in a study of OX40 agonist ivuxolimab in advanced cancers. CDR1 is SGDLS and CDR2 is YYNGEE in the germline V gene. The CDR3 totals 18 residues. J gave up 5 bases and V 1 base, and 16 bases lay outside the gene matches. The data were produced by immunoSEQ multiplex PCR, yet TCRdb's version contains in-frame clones alone and is incomplete. The data show about 65,000 clones, around 90% seen once. The sample consisted of CD4+ or CD8+ T cells sorted from blood, taken in a trial of the OX40 agonist ivuxolimab. The chain carries TRBV9 and TRBJ2-5, with 8 bases fitting TRBD2. The TCR sequence derives from an adult with an advanced solid tumor such as melanoma, head and neck, liver or kidney cancer. The CDR3 protein is CASSVNPQGAGVVETQYF. CDR3 bases: TGTGCCAGCAGCGTAAACCCCCAAGGAGCGGGGGTAGTTGAGACCCAGTACTTC.